Sequencing of this T cell receptor beta chain was carried out in a study of CD8+ T cells in alopecia areata. Study-wide context: Each day, treated patients took oral tofacitinib twice, at 5 to 10 mg per dose. Points from the study as a whole: Compared with normal scalp, lesional scalp had higher clonality and more expanded CD8+ clones. Tissue-resident alphabeta T cells belonging to normal skin likewise get sequenced within scalp specimens. Against the mouse data, patients shared TCRs less clearly, possibly for HLA reasons.

The V gene's germline CDR1 is SEHNR and CDR2 FQNEAQ (reference sequence). V lost 5 bases and J 4 bases, leaving 15 bases between the germline ends. The CDR3 is made up of 14 amino acids. This clone was observed a single time. Its antigen is currently unknown. RNA was isolated and reverse transcribed to cDNA, the sequencing template. Profiling relied on immunoSEQ multiplex PCR, and the TCRdb table lists in-frame clones only, not all of them. The profile shows about 130,000 clones, 45% to 50% of them singletons. The receptor was isolated from a human donor with alopecia areata. Sequencing was performed on CD8+ T cells sorted from blood, taken at week 0. V usage is TRBV7-9 and J usage is TRBJ2-7; D may be TRBD2 (7 bases). The CDR3 region has the DNA TGTGCCAGCAGCCCCCCGGGGGGCCGGTACGAGCAGTACTTC. This gives the protein CASSPPGGRYEQYF.